The rows below give T cell receptor beta chains drawn from one sample of a study of technical replicates of blood from several donors. Using immunoSEQ multiplex PCR, the repertoire was profiled, and TCRdb retains in-frame clones only, with some absent. The sample yields about 81,000 clones, about 94% seen once. The sample consisted of T cells isolated from PBMCs. Receptors originate from a human donor in good health. Each CDR3 is given with its conserved first and last residue.

V gene	J gene	CDR3 protein
TRBV27	TRBJ2-4	CASSTRVGLPLAKNIQYF
TRBV7-2	TRBJ1-5	CASSFREGYQPQHF
TRBV11-1	TRBJ2-2	CASSPRTSGSGELFF
TRBV9	TRBJ2-1	CASSAPRSSYNEQFF
TRBV27	TRBJ2-1	CASSFTSFNEQFF
TRBV28	TRBJ1-5	CASSSQGGNQPQHF
TRBV5-1	TRBJ2-7	CASSVTSGSGYEQYF
TRBV6-1	TRBJ2-7	CASSEAGAGPYEQYF
TRBV19	TRBJ1-2	CASTPDRTLYGYTF
TRBV10-3	TRBJ2-2	CAIKGGRAGELFF
TRBV7-9	TRBJ2-5	CASTNQGVEETQYF
TRBV5-1	TRBJ2-1	CASSPTSGRNEQFF
TRBV27	TRBJ1-1	CASSLSLRTEAFF
TRBV5-1	TRBJ1-1	CASSDPTEMNTEAFF
TRBV11-1	TRBJ2-1	CASSAPRKRSYNEQFF
TRBV19	TRBJ2-7	CASSIDQSGRIEQYF
TRBV7-9	TRBJ1-4	CASSFRLKGLSTNEKLFF
TRBV7-9	TRBJ2-7	CASSFRGDEQYF
TRBV28	TRBJ1-1	CASSPPGTGGAAEAFF
TRBV7-9	TRBJ2-7	CASSLVGTGYYEQYF
TRBV7-9	TRBJ2-7	CASTAGGTGAEQYF
TRBV5-4	TRBJ2-7	CASSPLGPEVGEQYF
TRBV14	TRBJ2-5	CASSQLLQETQYF
TRBV29-1	TRBJ1-2	CSVDPSQTHYGYTF
TRBV5-6	TRBJ2-4	CASSFFAAKNIQYF
TRBV28	TRBJ1-1	CASTWDTLNTEAFF
TRBV11-2	TRBJ1-2	CASSQIGTFNYGYTF
TRBV5-6	TRBJ2-7	CASSWGDSYEQYF
TRBV7-6	TRBJ1-4	CASSFITPGGLEKLFF
TRBV18	TRBJ2-1	CASSPLVTGQNEQFF
TRBV4-3	TRBJ1-5	CASSQDLDGVQPQHF
TRBV6-1	TRBJ1-3	CASRDRGRGNTIYF
TRBV18	TRBJ2-2	CASSPQENTGELFF
TRBV7-3	TRBJ2-1	CASSIAGGGNEQFF
TRBV7-6	TRBJ2-3	CASSTSGTPTDTQYF
TRBV4-2	TRBJ2-5	CASSRSTSGRPGETQYF
TRBV19	TRBJ1-1	CASRKDREGGVNTEAFF
TRBV18	TRBJ2-2	CASSPGLHTGELFF
TRBV9	TRBJ2-2	CASSVPRQGAGTGELFF
TRBV5-6	TRBJ1-4	CASSLRRFGEKLFF
TRBV4-1	TRBJ2-5	CASSHRTSGRRQETQYF
TRBV11-2	TRBJ2-2	CASSLVLAGTGELFF
TRBV4-2	TRBJ2-1	CASSPEGGGLYNEQFF
TRBV7-7	TRBJ2-3	CASSLGTGELDTQYF